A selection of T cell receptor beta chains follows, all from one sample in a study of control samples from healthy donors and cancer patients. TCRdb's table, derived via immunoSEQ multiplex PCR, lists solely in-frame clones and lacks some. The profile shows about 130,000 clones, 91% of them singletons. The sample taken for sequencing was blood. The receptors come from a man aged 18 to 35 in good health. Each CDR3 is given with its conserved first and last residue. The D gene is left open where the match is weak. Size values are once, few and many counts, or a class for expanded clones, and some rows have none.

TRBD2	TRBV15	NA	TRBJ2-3	TGTGCCACCAGCAGAGATGGCGCCGGGAGGGGCACAGATACGCAGTATTTT	CATSRDGAGRGTDTQYF
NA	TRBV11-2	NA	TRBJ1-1	TGTGCCAGCAGCTTAGTGGACCACCAGATGTGGCAGATGAACACTGAAGCTTTCTTT	CASSLVDHQMWQMNTEAFF
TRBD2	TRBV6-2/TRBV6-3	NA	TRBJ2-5	TGTGCCAGCAGTAGACTAGCCTCCACTCGCGCAGAGACCCAGTACTTC	CASSRLASTRAETQYF
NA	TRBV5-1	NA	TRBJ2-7	TGCGCCAGCAGCTTGGGACCGACCGGGGGAGTATCGGGGGAGCAGTACTTC	CASSLGPTGGVSGEQYF
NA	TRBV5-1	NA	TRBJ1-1	TGCGCCAGCAGCTTAACCTTGGGGCCCAACACTGAAGCTTTCTTT	CASSLTLGPNTEAFF
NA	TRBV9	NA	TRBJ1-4	TGTGCCAGCAGCCTTCGGGGAACTAATGAAAAACTGTTTTTT	CASSLRGTNEKLFF
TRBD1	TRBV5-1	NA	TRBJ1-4	TGCGCCAGCAGCGACAGGGGGCAGGCTAATGAAAAACTGTTTTTT	CASSDRGQANEKLFF
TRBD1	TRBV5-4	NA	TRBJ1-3	TGTGCCAGCAGCTTGGGGACAGGGGAAAACACCATATATTTT	CASSLGTGENTIYF
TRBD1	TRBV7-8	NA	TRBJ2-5	TGTGCCAGCAGCCCGTGGGACAGGGCACAAGAGACCCAGTACTTC	CASSPWDRAQETQYF
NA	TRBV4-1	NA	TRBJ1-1	TGCGCCAGCAGCCTGCGGGACCCCGGAATTCTGAACACTGAAGCTTTCTTT	CASSLRDPGILNTEAFF
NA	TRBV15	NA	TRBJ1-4	TGTGCCACCAGCAGAGAACAGGGTAACGAAAAACTGTTTTTT	CATSREQGNEKLFF
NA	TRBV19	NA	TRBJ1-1	TGTGCCAGTAGCGGATTGAACACTGAAGCTTTCTTT	CASSGLNTEAFF
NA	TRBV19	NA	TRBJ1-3	TGTGCCAGTAGACGGGGAGTCGAGTGGGGAAACACCATATATTTT	CASRRGVEWGNTIYF
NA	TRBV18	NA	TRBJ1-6	TGTGCCAGCTCCCCCGGCACGGGGAGCTCCTATAATTCACCCCTCCACTTT	CASSPGTGSSYNSPLHF
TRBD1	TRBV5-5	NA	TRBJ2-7	TGTGCCAGCAGCTGGGGACAGGGCGGGGAGCAGTACTTC	CASSWGQGGEQYF
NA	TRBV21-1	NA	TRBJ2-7	TGTGCCAGCAGCAAAAGGTATCGGACAGGGTCCCACGAGCAGTACTTC	CASSKRYRTGSHEQYF
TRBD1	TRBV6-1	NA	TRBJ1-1	TGTGCCAGCAGTGAAGGGGGGGGACAGGGCACTGAAGCTTTCTTT	CASSEGGGQGTEAFF
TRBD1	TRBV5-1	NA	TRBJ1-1	TGCGCCAGCAGCGCCGGGACAGGGGCTGAAGCTTTCTTT	CASSAGTGAEAFF
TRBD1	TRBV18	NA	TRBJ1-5	TGTGCCAGCTCACAACCGGGACAGGGAAATCAGCCCCAGCATTTT	CASSQPGQGNQPQHF
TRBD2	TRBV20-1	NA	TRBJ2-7	TGCAGTGCTAGTGGCGGGGGGGCCGGCGAGCAGTACTTC	CSASGGGAGEQYF
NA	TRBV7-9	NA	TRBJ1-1	TGTGCCAGCAGCTTATTCCGTGACAGCCCATCCACTGAAGCTTTCTTT	CASSLFRDSPSTEAFF
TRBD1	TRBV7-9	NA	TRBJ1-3	TGTGCCAGCAGCTTAGACAGACAGGGAAGGCAGAGAAACACCATATATTTT	CASSLDRQGRQRNTIYF
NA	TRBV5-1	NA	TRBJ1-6	TGCGCCAGCAGCTCTGTACCGGGACCGGATAATTCACCCCTCCACTTT	CASSSVPGPDNSPLHF
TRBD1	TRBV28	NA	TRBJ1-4	TGTGCCAGCGGGCCGGGACAGGGTGCTGAAAAACTGTTTTTT	CASGPGQGAEKLFF
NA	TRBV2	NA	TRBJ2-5	TGTGCCAGCAGTGAAAGATCCGGGCAAGAGACCCAGTACTTC	CASSERSGQETQYF
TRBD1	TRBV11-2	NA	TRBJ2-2	TGTGCCAGCAGCGTCCGACAGGGGGTATACACCGGGGAGCTGTTTTTT	CASSVRQGVYTGELFF
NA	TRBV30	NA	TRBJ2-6	TGTGCCTGGAGTGTAGGGAATGGGGCCAACGTCCTGACTTTC	CAWSVGNGANVLTF
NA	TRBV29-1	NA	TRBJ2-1	TGCAGCGTTTATTCTCCGTACAATGAGCAGTTCTTC	CSVYSPYNEQFF
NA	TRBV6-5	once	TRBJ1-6	TGTGCCAGCAGCGGTGCAGGGAACTCACCCCTCCACTTT	CASSGAGNSPLHF
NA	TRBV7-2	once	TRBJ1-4	TGTGCCAGCAGGGACGTAGATAATGAAAAACTGTTTTTT	CASRDVDNEKLFF
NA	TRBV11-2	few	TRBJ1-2	TGTGCCAGCAGCTGGACGGACGACGGAGGCTATGGCTACACCTTC	CASSWTDDGGYGYTF
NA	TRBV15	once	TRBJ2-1	TGTGCCACCAGCAGGCCTGCACTAGCCGTGCAGTTCTTC	CATSRPALAVQFF
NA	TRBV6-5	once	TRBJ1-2	TGTGCCAGCAGGAGCCGGACAGCGGTCTATGGCTACACCTTC	CASRSRTAVYGYTF
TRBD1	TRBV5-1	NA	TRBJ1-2	TGCGCCAGCAGCGGGACAGGGGAGGATGGCTACACCTTC	CASSGTGEDGYTF
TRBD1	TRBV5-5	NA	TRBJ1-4	TGTGCCAGCAGCTTGGCCACAGGGGTGAAACTGTTTTTT	CASSLATGVKLFF
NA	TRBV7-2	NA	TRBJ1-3	TGTGCCAGCAGCTTAGCTGCTCGGGATACTGGAAACACCATATATTTT	CASSLAARDTGNTIYF
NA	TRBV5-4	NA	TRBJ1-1	TGTGCCAGCAGTAACTTAAACACTGAAGCTTTCTTT	CASSNLNTEAFF
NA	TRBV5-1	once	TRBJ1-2	TGCGCCAGCAGCGCAGTCCCTTTGGGGGCCTATGGCTACACCTTC	CASSAVPLGAYGYTF
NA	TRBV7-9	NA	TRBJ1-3	TGTGCCAGCAGCTTAGAGATTTCTGGAAACACCATATATTTT	CASSLEISGNTIYF
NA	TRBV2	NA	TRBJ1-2	TGTGCCAGCAGTGAAGGACAAAACTATGGCTACACCTTC	CASSEGQNYGYTF
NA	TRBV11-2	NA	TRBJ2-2	TGTGCCAGCAGCTCAGGACTATCCTACACCGGGGAGCTGTTTTTT	CASSSGLSYTGELFF